This T cell receptor beta chain appears in the sequencing data of a study of CD8 T cells in ankylosing spondylitis. Study results and limitations: Apparently characteristic of ankylosing spondylitis blood was a TCR beta motif (eight highly homologous variants). Both synovial fluid and blood in reactive arthritis had previously been reported to carry some motif variants.

This clonotype was detected many times. Its antigen is still unknown. From the 5' RACE reads, TCRdb called clonotypes with MiXCR, one entry per CDR3 protein. This repertoire shows 250,000 or so distinct CDR3 sequences, 20% to 30% found once; its top ten account for roughly 0.67%. The germline V gene has CDR1 SEHNR and CDR2 FQNEAQ (reference sequence). There are 14 residues in the CDR3. Trimming pared 3 bases from V and 2 bases from J, leaving 10 bases between. The specimen was blood, either unsorted or a sorted T cell fraction (not recorded which). The sequence came from a male donor with ankylosing spondylitis or in good health (not recorded which). This chain uses TRBV7-9 with TRBJ2-5; perhaps TRBD1 as D (6 bases). CDR3 region: CASSLIGGQETQYF. The CDR3, as DNA: TGTGCCAGCAGCTTGATAGGGGGTCAAGAGACCCAGTACTTC.